The 21 T cell receptor beta chains listed next were all sequenced from one sample in a study of blood T cell repertoires in COVID-19. The protocol was immunoSEQ multiplex PCR, while the TCRdb copy is restricted to in-frame clones and leaves out a portion. This sample has 430,000 or so clones, with approximately 90% found just once. Sample: peripheral blood. The receptors originated from a man in his late teens or twenties with COVID-19, enrolled during active disease.

The CDR3 coding sequence is TGTGCCAGCAGTGAATATATACCGGGCAATGAGCAGTTCTTC. Its protein is CASSEYIPGNEQFF. This chain links TRBV25-1 with TRBJ2-1; D is unresolved. The ends were cut back, 0 bases at V and 6 bases at J, with 9 bases in the middle. The CDR3 totals 14 residues. CDR1 MGHDK and CDR2 SYGVNS come from the germline V gene. Using reference TRBV25-1 and TRBJ2-1 for the parts outside the CDR3, the full variable domain is EADIYQTPRYLVIGTGKKITLECSQTMGHDKMYWYQQDPGMELHLIHYSYGVNSTEKGDLSSESTVSRIRTEHFPLTLESARPSHTSQYLCASSEYIPGNEQFFGPGTRLTVL.

The V call is TRBV27, the J call TRBJ2-1; 11 bases map to TRBD2. V was clipped by 4 bases and J by 6 bases; unmatched bases: 5. Germline CDR1 is MNHEY and CDR2 is SMNVEV (reference sequence). This CDR3 has 15 residues. The CDR3 nucleotides read TGTGCCAGCAGTTCGGGACTAGCGGCCATCAATGAGCAGTTCTTC. This encodes CASSSGLAAINEQFF.

This clone has just a few counts. The V call is TRBV28, the J call TRBJ2-7; D might be TRBD2 (6 bases). Germline loops: CDR1 MDHEN, CDR2 SYDVKM. V lost 3 bases and J 7 bases, leaving 16 bases between the germline ends. This CDR3 region has 14 residues. The CDR3 sequence is CASSFSGLGWEQYF. The CDR3 coding sequence is TGTGCCAGCAGTTTTTCGGGACTGGGTTGGGAGCAGTACTTC.

CDR3 coding DNA: TGTGCCTGGAGTTCCCCGGGACTTCCGATATACGAGCAGTACTTC. The encoded protein is CAWSSPGLPIYEQYF. The chain combines TRBV30 with TRBJ2-7; a possible D gene is TRBD2 (6 bases). This CDR3 has 15 residues. V dropped 2 bases and J dropped 4 bases, with 18 bases sitting between them. The germline gives CDR1 GTSNPN, CDR2 SVGIG (reference sequence).

The rearrangement joins TRBV2 to TRBJ1-6; 8 positions agree with TRBD1. V shed 6 bases and J 9 bases; nucleotides not matched to a gene: 4. CDR3 length: 13 amino acids. CDR1 SNHLY and CDR2 FYNNEI come from the germline V gene. CDR3 amino acids: CASRSGGGSPLHF. The CDR3 DNA follows: TGTGCCAGCAGGTCAGGGGGCGGTTCACCCCTCCACTTT.

The V and J genes are TRBV5-4 and TRBJ2-7; D unresolved. Trimming removed 2 bases from V and 2 bases from J, with 11 bases in between. Germline V lookup: CDR1 SGHNT, CDR2 YYREEE (reference sequence). This CDR3 is built from 14 residues. The CDR3 loop reads CASSFSNAAYEQYF. In DNA form, the CDR3 reads TGTGCCAGCAGCTTTTCTAACGCCGCCTACGAGCAGTACTTC.

The chain carries TRBV24-1 and TRBJ2-1, with 7 nucleotides matching TRBD1. The junction had 3 bases not matched to a gene; V was cut back by 2 bases and J by 0 bases. Germline CDR1 and CDR2: KGHDR and SFDVKD. The CDR3 has 16 amino acids. The CDR3 DNA is TGTGCCACCAGTGATTGGGGACAGAGCTCCTACAATGAGCAGTTCTTC. Protein product: CATSDWGQSSYNEQFF.

This clone was recorded many times. This rearrangement joins TRBV12-3 or TRBV12-4 to TRBJ2-7; tentatively, D is TRBD1 (5 bases). The CDR3 contains 13 residues. V was shortened by 1 base and J by 2 bases, with 6 bases between the two germline ends. The DNA for the CDR3 is TGTGCCAGCAGTTTAGGGACACCCTACGAGCAGTACTTC. Its translation: CASSLGTPYEQYF.

A single count supports this clone. The chain has TRBV5-1 and TRBJ2-3; TRBD2 matches at 13 bases. The CDR3 loop spans 17 amino acids. CDR1 and CDR2 from the germline V gene are SGHRS and YFSETQ. The trim removed 0 bases at V and 1 base at J, leaving 2 bases unmatched. The CDR3 region is CASSLAGLAGGTDTQYF. CDR3 in DNA: TGCGCCAGCAGCTTGGCCGGACTAGCGGGGGGCACAGATACGCAGTATTTT.

CDR3 nucleotides: TGTGCCAGCAGCTTACAAAGACCAGGCCCAGCTTTCTTT. Amino acid sequence: CASSLQRPGPAFF. The J gene is TRBJ1-1, the V gene TRBV7-9; no clear D gene. The V gene's germline CDR1 is SEHNR and CDR2 FQNEAQ (reference sequence). V was shortened by 2 bases and J by 10 bases, with 14 bases between the two germline ends. The CDR3 loop spans 13 amino acids.

The gene calls are TRBV11-3 and TRBJ2-5; D ambiguous. The CDR3 runs 14 residues. Trimming left V 0 bases short and J 5 bases short, with 10 bases between. CDR1 is SGHNT, CDR2 YENEEA, per germline. The CDR3 DNA sequence: TGTGCCAGCAGCTTAGATCGTTACAGTGAGACCCAGTACTTC. Its protein product is CASSLDRYSETQYF.

The V and J genes are TRBV30 and TRBJ2-5; D is perhaps TRBD1 (5 bases). Per germline, CDR1 GTSNPN and CDR2 SVGIG (reference sequence). The CDR3 has 13 residues. V lost 2 bases, J lost 0 bases, and 7 bases lay in between. This chain's CDR3 is CAWSTGNQETQYF. The CDR3 region has the DNA TGTGCCTGGAGTACAGGCAACCAAGAGACCCAGTACTTC.

The genes are TRBV5-6 and TRBJ1-2; maybe TRBD1 (5 bases). CDR3 length equals 11 residues. Looked up from germline, CDR1 is SGHDT and CDR2 is YYEEEE. V was trimmed by 0 bases and J by 11 bases, leaving 8 bases between them. This CDR3 reads CASSLEGLYTF. CDR3 coding DNA: TGTGCCAGCAGCTTGGAGGGGCTGTACACCTTC.

This clone was seen only once. The chain employs TRBV11-3 and TRBJ2-7; the match to TRBD2 covers 11 bases. This CDR3 comprises 16 residues. Looked up from germline, CDR1 is SGHNT and CDR2 is YENEEA. After removal of 5 bases from V and 2 bases from J, the junction contained 8 bases not matched to a gene. CDR3 sequence (DNA): TGTGCCAGCAGCCCAAAGGGACTAGCGGATACCTACGAGCAGTACTTC. Amino acids: CASSPKGLADTYEQYF.

This chain uses TRBV24-1 with TRBJ2-1; 7 bases are a match to TRBD2. The CDR3 is made up of 15 amino acids. V lost 4 bases, J lost 6 bases, and 8 bases stayed unmatched. Germline loops: CDR1 KGHDR, CDR2 SFDVKD. The CDR3 region has the DNA TGTGCCACCAGTGAAGCGGCGGGAGTGGTCAATGAGCAGTTCTTC. Protein sequence: CATSEAAGVVNEQFF.

The chain is built from TRBV19 and TRBJ2-1; TRBD2 is a possible D gene (6 bases). Germline V gene lookup returns CDR1 LNHDA and CDR2 SQIVND (reference sequence). CDR3 length equals 15 residues. V was clipped by 5 bases and J by 9 bases, with 20 bases between them. The CDR3 coding sequence is TGTGCCAGTAGTTTCCGGGACTCCCGCTCCCCTGAGCAGTTCTTC. Its translation is CASSFRDSRSPEQFF.

This chain uses TRBV7-2 with TRBJ1-1; D may be TRBD1 (6 bases). Germline values: CDR1 SGHTA, CDR2 FQGNSA. There are 15 residues in the CDR3. Trimming stripped 1 base from V and 5 bases from J, with 14 bases between. DNA of the CDR3: TGTGCCAGCAGCTTAGAAAGCTACCAGGGGACTGAAGCTTTCTTT. Translating gives CASSLESYQGTEAFF.

The chain employs TRBV7-2 and TRBJ1-2; TRBD1 matches at 10 bases. The germline gives CDR1 SGHTA, CDR2 FQGNSA. The CDR3 is 16 residues long. With 5 bases clipped from V and 2 bases from J, the junction kept 8 bases outside the gene matches. The CDR3 DNA reads TGTGCCAGCAGCCCGGTCGGGACAGGGGACAACTATGGCTACACCTTC. Translated, it gives CASSPVGTGDNYGYTF.

This chain connects TRBV5-6 to TRBJ2-2; D gene uncertain. The V gene's germline CDR1 is SGHDT and CDR2 YYEEEE. V was pared by 4 bases and J by 7 bases, with 8 bases between. The length of the CDR3 is 12 residues. The DNA of the CDR3 is TGTGCCAGCAGCCCTAATATCGGGGAGCTGTTTTTT. Translation: CASSPNIGELFF.

The chain couples TRBV27 to TRBJ1-1, with D tentatively TRBD1 (6 bases). From germline, CDR1 is MNHEY and CDR2 SMNVEV (reference sequence). The CDR3 loop spans 15 amino acids. The V end was cut by 2 bases, the J end by 3 bases, with 13 bases between. The DNA for the CDR3 is TGTGCCAGCAGTTTACAGGGGCCGTCGTACACTGAAGCTTTCTTT. It translates to CASSLQGPSYTEAFF.

The rearrangement joins TRBV10-3 to TRBJ2-3; D ambiguous. V was shortened by 3 bases and J by 0 bases, with 7 bases between the two germline ends. The CDR3 is 14 amino acids. Germline V gene sequence: CDR1 ENHRY, CDR2 SYGVKD. CDR3 DNA sequence: TGTGCCATCAGTGACTACGGGAGCACAGATACGCAGTATTTT. Translation: CAISDYGSTDTQYF.